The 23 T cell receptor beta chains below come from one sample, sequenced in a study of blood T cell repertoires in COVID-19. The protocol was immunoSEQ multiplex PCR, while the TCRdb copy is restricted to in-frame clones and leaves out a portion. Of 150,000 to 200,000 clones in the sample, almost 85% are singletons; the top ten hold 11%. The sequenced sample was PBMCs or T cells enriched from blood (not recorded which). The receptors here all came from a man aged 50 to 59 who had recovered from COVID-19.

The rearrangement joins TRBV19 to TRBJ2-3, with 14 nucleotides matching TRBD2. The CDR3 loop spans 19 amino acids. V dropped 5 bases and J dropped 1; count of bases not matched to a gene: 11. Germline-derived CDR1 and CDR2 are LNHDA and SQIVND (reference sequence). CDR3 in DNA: TGTGCCAGTAGTGCCCGACCGGGACTAGCGGGGGCGCGCACAGATACGCAGTATTTT. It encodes CASSARPGLAGARTDTQYF.

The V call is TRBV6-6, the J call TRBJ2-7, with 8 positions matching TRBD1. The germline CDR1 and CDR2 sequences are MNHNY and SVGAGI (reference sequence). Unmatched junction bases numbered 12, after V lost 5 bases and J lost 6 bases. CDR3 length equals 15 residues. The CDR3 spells CASSLGGQGAREQYF. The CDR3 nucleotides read TGTGCCAGCAGTCTCGGAGGACAGGGTGCGCGCGAGCAGTACTTC.

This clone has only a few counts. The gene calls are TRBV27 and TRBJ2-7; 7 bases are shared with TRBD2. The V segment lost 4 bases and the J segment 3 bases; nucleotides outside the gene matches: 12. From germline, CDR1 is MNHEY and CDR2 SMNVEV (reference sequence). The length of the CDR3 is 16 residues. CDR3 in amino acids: CASSYLATSPDYEQYF. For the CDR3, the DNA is TGTGCCAGCAGTTACCTGGCGACTAGCCCCGACTACGAGCAGTACTTC.

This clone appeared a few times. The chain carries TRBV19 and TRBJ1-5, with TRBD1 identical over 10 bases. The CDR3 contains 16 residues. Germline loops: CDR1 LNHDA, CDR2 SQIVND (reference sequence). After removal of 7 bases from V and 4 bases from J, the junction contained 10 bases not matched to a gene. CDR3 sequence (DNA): TGTGCCAGTATGGGGGTGACAGGGGGCAAAAATCAGCCCCAGCATTTT. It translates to CASMGVTGGKNQPQHF. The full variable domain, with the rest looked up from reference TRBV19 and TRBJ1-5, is DGGITQSPKYLFRKEGQNVTLSCEQNLNHDAMYWYRQDPGQGLRLIYYSQIVNDFQKGDIAEGYSVSREKKESFPLTVTSAQKNPTAFYLCASMGVTGGKNQPQHFGDGTRLSIL.

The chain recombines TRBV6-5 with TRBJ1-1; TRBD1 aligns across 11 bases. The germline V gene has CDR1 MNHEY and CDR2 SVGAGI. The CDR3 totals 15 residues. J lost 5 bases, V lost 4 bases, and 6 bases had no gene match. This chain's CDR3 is CASSSIGTGGTEAFF. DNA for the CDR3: TGTGCCAGCAGTTCGATAGGGACAGGGGGAACTGAAGCTTTCTTT.

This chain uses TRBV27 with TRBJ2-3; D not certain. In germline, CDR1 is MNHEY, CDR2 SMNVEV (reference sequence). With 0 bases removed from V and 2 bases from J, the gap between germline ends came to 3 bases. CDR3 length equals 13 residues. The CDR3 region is CASSLSYTDTQYF. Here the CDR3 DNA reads TGTGCCAGCAGTTTATCTTACACAGATACGCAGTATTTT.

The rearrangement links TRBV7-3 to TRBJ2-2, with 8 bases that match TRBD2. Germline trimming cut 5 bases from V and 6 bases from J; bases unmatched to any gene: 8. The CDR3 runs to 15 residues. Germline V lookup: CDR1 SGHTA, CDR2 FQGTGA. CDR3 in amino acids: CASSDTSGYSGELFF. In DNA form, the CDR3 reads TGTGCCAGCAGCGACACTAGCGGTTACTCCGGGGAGCTGTTTTTT.

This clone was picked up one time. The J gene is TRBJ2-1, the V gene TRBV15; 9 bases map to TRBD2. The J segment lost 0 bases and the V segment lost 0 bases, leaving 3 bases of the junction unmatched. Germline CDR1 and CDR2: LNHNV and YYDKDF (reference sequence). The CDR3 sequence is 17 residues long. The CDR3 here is CATSREASGASYNEQFF. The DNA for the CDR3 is TGTGCCACCAGCAGAGAGGCTAGCGGGGCCTCCTACAATGAGCAGTTCTTC.

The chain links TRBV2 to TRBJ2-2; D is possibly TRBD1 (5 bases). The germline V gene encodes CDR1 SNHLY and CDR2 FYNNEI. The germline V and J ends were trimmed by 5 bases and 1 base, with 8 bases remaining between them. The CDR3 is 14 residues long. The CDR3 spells CASSLTGNTGELFF. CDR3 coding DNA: TGTGCCAGCAGTTTAACAGGGAACACCGGGGAGCTGTTTTTT.

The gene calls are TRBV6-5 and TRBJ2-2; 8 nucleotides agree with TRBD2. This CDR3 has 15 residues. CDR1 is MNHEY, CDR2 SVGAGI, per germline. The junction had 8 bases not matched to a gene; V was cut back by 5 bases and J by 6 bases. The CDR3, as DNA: TGTGCCAGCAGTAGTAGGACTAGCCCGCCCGGGGAGCTGTTTTTT. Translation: CASSSRTSPPGELFF.

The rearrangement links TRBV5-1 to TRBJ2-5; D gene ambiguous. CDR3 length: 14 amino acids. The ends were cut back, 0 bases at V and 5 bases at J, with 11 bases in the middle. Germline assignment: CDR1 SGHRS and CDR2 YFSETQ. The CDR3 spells CASSLVPAEETQYF. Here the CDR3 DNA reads TGCGCCAGCAGCTTGGTTCCGGCGGAGGAGACCCAGTACTTC.

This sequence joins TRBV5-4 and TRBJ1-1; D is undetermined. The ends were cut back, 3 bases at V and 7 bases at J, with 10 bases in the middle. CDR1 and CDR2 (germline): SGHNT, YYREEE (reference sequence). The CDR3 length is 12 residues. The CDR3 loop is CASSYQAFEAFF. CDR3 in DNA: TGTGCCAGCAGCTATCAGGCATTTGAAGCTTTCTTT.

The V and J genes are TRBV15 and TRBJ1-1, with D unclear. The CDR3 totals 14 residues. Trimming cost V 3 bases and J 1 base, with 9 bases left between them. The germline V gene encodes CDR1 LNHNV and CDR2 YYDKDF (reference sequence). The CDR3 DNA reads TGTGCCACCAGCAGGGCCCGACAGAACACTGAAGCTTTCTTT. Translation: CATSRARQNTEAFF.

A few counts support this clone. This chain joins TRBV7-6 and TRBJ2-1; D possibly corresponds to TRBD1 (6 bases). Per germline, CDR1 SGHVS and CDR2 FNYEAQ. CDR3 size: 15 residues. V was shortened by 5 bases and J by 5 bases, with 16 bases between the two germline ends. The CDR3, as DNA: TGTGCCAGCAGCCATCTTGCAGGGGCCCACAATGAGCAGTTCTTC. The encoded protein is CASSHLAGAHNEQFF.

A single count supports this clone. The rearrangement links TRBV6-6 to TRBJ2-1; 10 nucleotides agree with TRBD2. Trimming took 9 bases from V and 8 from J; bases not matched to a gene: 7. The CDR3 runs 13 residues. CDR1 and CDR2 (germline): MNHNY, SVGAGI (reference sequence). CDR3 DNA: TGTGCCAGTAGGACTAGCGGTGAGGATGAGCAGTTCTTC. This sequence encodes CASRTSGEDEQFF.

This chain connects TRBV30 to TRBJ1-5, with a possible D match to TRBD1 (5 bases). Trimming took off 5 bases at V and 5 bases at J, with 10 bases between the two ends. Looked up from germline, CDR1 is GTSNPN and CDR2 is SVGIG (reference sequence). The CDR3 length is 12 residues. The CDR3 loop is CAWGGADQPQHF. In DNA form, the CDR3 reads TGTGCCTGGGGGGGAGCGGATCAGCCCCAGCATTTT.

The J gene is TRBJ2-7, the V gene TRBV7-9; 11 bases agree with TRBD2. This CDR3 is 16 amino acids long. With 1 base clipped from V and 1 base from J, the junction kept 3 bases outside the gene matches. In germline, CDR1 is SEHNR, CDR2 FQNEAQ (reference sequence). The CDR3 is CASSLVTSGESYEQYF. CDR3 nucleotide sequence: TGTGCCAGCAGCTTAGTGACTAGCGGGGAATCCTACGAGCAGTACTTC. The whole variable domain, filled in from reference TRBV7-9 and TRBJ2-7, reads DTGVSQNPRHKITKRGQNVTFRCDPISEHNRLYWYRQTLGQGPEFLTYFQNEAQLEKSRLLSDRFSAERPKGSFSTLEIQRTEQGDSAMYLCASSLVTSGESYEQYFGPGTRLTVT.

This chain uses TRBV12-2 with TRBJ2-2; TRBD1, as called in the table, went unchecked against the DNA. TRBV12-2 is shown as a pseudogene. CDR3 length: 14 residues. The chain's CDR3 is CASRLDRWAGELFF. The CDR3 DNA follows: TGTGCAAGTCGCTTAGACAGGTGGGCCGGGGAGCTGTTTTTT.

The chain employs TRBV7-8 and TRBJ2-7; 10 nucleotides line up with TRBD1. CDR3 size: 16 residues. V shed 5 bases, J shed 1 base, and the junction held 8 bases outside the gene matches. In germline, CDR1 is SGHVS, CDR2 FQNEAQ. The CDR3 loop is CASSTRTGGTSYEQYF. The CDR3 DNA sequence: TGTGCCAGCAGCACTCGGACAGGGGGGACATCCTACGAGCAGTACTTC. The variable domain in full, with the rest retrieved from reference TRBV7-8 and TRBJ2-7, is GAGVSQSPRYKVAKRGQDVALRCDPISGHVSLFWYQQALGQGPEFLTYFQNEAQLDKSGLPSDRFFAERPEGSVSTLKIQRTQQEDSAVYLCASSTRTGGTSYEQYFGPGTRLTVT.

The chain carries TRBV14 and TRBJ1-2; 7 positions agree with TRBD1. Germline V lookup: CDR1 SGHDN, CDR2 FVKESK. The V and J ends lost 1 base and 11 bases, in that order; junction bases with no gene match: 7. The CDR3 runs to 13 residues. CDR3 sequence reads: CASSQVTGKWYTF. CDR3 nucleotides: TGTGCCAGCAGCCAAGTGACAGGGAAGTGGTACACCTTC.

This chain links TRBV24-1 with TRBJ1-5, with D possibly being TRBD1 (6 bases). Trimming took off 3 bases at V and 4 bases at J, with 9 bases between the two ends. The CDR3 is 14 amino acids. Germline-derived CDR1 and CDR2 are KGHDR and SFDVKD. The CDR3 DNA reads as TGTGCCACCAGTGATCAGCAGGGGAATCAGCCCCAGCATTTT. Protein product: CATSDQQGNQPQHF.

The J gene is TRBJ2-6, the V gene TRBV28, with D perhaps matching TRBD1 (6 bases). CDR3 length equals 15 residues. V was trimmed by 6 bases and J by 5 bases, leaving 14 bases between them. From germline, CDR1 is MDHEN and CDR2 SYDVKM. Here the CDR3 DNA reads TGTGCCAGCAGCACTCAGGGGCTCTGGGCCAACGTCCTGACTTTC. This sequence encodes CASSTQGLWANVLTF. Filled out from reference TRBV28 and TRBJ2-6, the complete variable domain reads DVKVTQSSRYLVKRTGEKVFLECVQDMDHENMFWYRQDPGLGLRLIYFSYDVKMKEKGDIPEGYSVSREKKERFSLILESASTNQTSMYLCASSTQGLWANVLTFGAGSRLTVL.

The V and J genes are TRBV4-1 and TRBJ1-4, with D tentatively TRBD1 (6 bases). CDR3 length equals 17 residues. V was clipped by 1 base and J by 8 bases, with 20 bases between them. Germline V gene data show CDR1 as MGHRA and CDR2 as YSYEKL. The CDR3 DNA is TGCGCCAGCAGCCAAGCCTCCCCGGACAGCTTTGACGAAAAACTGTTTTTT. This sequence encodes CASSQASPDSFDEKLFF.